Below, 10 T cell receptor beta chains from the same sample are listed, as sequenced in a study of blood T cell dynamics during melanoma immunotherapy. Only in-frame clones appear in the TCRdb table, and some are missing; sequencing was by immunoSEQ multiplex PCR. Of 14,000 to 15,000 clones in the sample, around 85% were seen once. Time point described: week 3, after first cycle of checkpoint inhibitor. Sample: blood, taken from a patient treated with checkpoint blockade. Source of these receptors: a human donor with melanoma.

The V and J genes are TRBV5-1 and TRBJ2-3; 8 nucleotides match TRBD2. The CDR3 consists of 15 residues. V lost 4 bases and J lost 4; bases outside the gene matches: 8. CDR1 is SGHRS, CDR2 YFSETQ, per germline. The DNA for the CDR3 is TGCGCCAGCAGCCCGGCCACTAGCGGATCAGATACGCAGTATTTT. Translation gives CASSPATSGSDTQYF. Drawing the rest from reference TRBV5-1 and TRBJ2-3, the complete variable domain is KAGVTQTPRYLIKTRGQQVTLSCSPISGHRSVSWYQQTPGQGLQFLFEYFSETQRNKGNFPGRFSGRQFSNSRSEMNVSTLELGDSALYLCASSPATSGSDTQYFGPGTRLTVL.

This clone appeared once. The rearrangement uses TRBV27 and TRBJ1-2; 10 bases line up with TRBD1. The CDR3 has 15 amino acids. Germline values: CDR1 MNHEY, CDR2 SMNVEV (reference sequence). V shed 3 bases, J shed 4 bases, and the junction held 5 bases outside the gene matches. CDR3 bases: TGTGCCAGCAGTTTCAGGACAGGGGGGGGCTATGGCTACACCTTC. Its translation is CASSFRTGGGYGYTF.

The chain carries TRBV4-3 and TRBJ2-7, with D perhaps matching TRBD1 or TRBD2 (7 bases each). Germline CDR1 LGHNA, CDR2 YSLEER. V was shortened by 4 bases and J by 2 bases, with 15 bases between the two germline ends. This CDR3 is 15 amino acids long. CDR3 nucleotide sequence: TGCGCCAGCAGCCCAAGACAGGGAGGGCCCTACGAGCAGTACTTC. This encodes CASSPRQGGPYEQYF.

The rearrangement links TRBV29-1 to TRBJ2-7, with D hard to call. Trimming removed 3 bases from V and 3 bases from J, with 6 bases in between. This CDR3 has 11 residues. Germline CDR1 reads SQVTM; CDR2 reads ANQGSEA. The CDR3: CSVETSYEQYF. The CDR3 bases are TGCAGCGTTGAGACGAGCTACGAGCAGTACTTC.

This clone was observed a handful of times. Sequence at one end of the junction differs from germline and may be a read error. This chain uses TRBV6-1 with TRBJ1-3, with 7 bases lining up with TRBD1. The CDR3 is 17 residues long. Germline V CDR1 and CDR2: MNHNS, SASEGT. DNA of the CDR3: TGTGCCATCAGTGAGGGGGGGGACAGCCACTCTGGAAACACCATATATTTT. Translation: CAISEGGDSHSGNTIYF.

The chain employs TRBV7-2 and TRBJ2-7, with 10 bases aligning to TRBD1. Germline V gene data show CDR1 as SGHTA and CDR2 as FQGNSA. The V gene end was trimmed by 6 bases and the J gene end by 5 bases; junction bases not matched to a gene: 10. CDR3 length: 15 amino acids. CDR3 coding DNA: TGTGCCAGCAGACCCGGGGGGACAGGGGCAAACGAGCAGTACTTC. It codes for CASRPGGTGANEQYF.

The V call is TRBV5-4, the J call TRBJ1-1, with unresolved D. The CDR3 is 13 residues long. Trimming shortened V by 4 bases and J by 4 bases, and 11 bases separated the two germline ends. Looked up from germline, CDR1 is SGHNT and CDR2 is YYREEE (reference sequence). This chain's CDR3 is CASSRGGFTEAFF. In DNA form, the CDR3 reads TGTGCCAGCAGCCGCGGCGGGTTCACTGAAGCTTTCTTT.

This clone was seen only once. The chain is built from TRBV19 and TRBJ1-4; D perhaps matches TRBD1 (5 bases). CDR3 length: 15 residues. V shed 8 bases and J shed 3 bases, with 16 bases lying between them. The germline CDR1 and CDR2 sequences are LNHDA and SQIVND (reference sequence). Here the CDR3 DNA reads TGTGCCAGTTTCTACAGGAACGAGGCTAATGAAAAACTGTTTTTT. It translates to CASFYRNEANEKLFF.

The chain is built from TRBV11-2 and TRBJ2-3; D gene unclear. Germline V gene data show CDR1 as SGHAT and CDR2 as FQNNGV. V lost 1 base and J lost 1, with 9 bases in between. The CDR3 is made up of 15 amino acids. Written as DNA, the CDR3 is TGTGCCAGCAGCTTAGTATCGAGCGGCACAGATACGCAGTATTTT. Its protein product is CASSLVSSGTDTQYF. Using reference TRBV11-2 and TRBJ2-3 for the parts outside the CDR3, the full variable domain is EAGVAQSPRYKIIEKRQSVAFWCNPISGHATLYWYQQILGQGPKLLIQFQNNGVVDDSQLPKDRFSAERLKGVDSTLKIQPAKLEDSAVYLCASSLVSSGTDTQYFGPGTRLTVL.

The chain joins TRBV5-1 to TRBJ1-1; TRBD1 matches at 12 bases. CDR1 and CDR2 (germline): SGHRS, YFSETQ. This CDR3 contains 13 residues. The V segment lost 6 bases and the J segment 4 bases; nucleotides outside the gene matches: 1. The CDR3 loop reads CASTGQGATEAFF. CDR3 coding DNA: TGCGCCAGCACGGGACAGGGGGCCACTGAAGCTTTCTTT.